The present TCR beta chain was sequenced within a study of T cells in localized non-small cell lung cancer. Germline CDR1 is LNHDA and CDR2 is SQIVND (reference sequence). This CDR3 region has 15 residues. Repertoires were generated with immunoSEQ multiplex PCR, while TCRdb's copy carries only in-frame clones and drops some. The repertoire consists of around 130,000 clones, with more than 70% occurring once and the leading ten covering 1.5% to 2%. Comments on this clone: At one boundary the junction diverges from the germline segment, which might be a read error.

The sequenced sample was peripheral blood, obtained before any cancer treatment. This clonotype was sampled from a female donor of 60 years or more with stage I lung adenocarcinoma. The chain uses TRBV19 and TRBJ1-1; TRBD1 agrees at 9 bases. This CDR3 is CASSFSQGAVTEALF. CDR3 DNA: TGTGCCAGTAGTTTTTCACAGGGGGCAGTGACTGAAGCTTTATTT.